Below, 28 T cell receptor beta chains from the same sample are listed, as sequenced in a study of T cell changes during pregnancy in multiple sclerosis. The assay was immunoSEQ multiplex PCR, and TCRdb's table has in-frame clones only and misses some. The sample includes just over 50,000 clones, roughly 90% of them seen just once. The specimen comprised CD4+ T cells from peripheral blood mononuclear cells, sampled after pregnancy. Receptors originate from a female donor with multiple sclerosis, enrolled in a pregnancy study.

The chain is built from TRBV15 and TRBJ2-3; weak D call: TRBD1 (5 bases). The V end lost 8 bases, the J end lost 4 bases, and 16 bases lay between the germline ends. The germline CDR1 and CDR2 sequences are LNHNV and YYDKDF (reference sequence). The CDR3 totals 14 residues. Written as DNA, the CDR3 is TGTGCCACCGATTCAAAGGGGAATCCAGATACGCAGTATTTT. Protein: CATDSKGNPDTQYF.

The chain couples TRBV9 to TRBJ2-7, with 7 bases matching TRBD1. V was clipped by 4 bases and J by 5 bases; unmatched bases: 9. Per germline, CDR1 SGDLS and CDR2 YYNGEE. CDR3 length: 14 amino acids. CDR3 protein: CASSPRTGIHEQYF. The CDR3 bases are TGTGCCAGCAGCCCCCGGACAGGCATTCACGAGCAGTACTTC.

This clone was counted once. The J gene is TRBJ2-1, the V gene TRBV18; D is unresolved. The V gene's germline CDR1 is KGHSH and CDR2 LQKENI. V lost 5 bases, J lost 6 bases, and 23 bases lay in between. The CDR3 loop spans 17 amino acids. CDR3 protein: CASSAFLGDPNPNEQFF. In DNA form, the CDR3 reads TGTGCCAGCTCAGCATTTCTCGGAGACCCAAACCCCAATGAGCAGTTCTTC.

The chain couples TRBV15 to TRBJ1-2; D is perhaps TRBD1 (5 bases). The CDR3 runs to 13 residues. From germline, CDR1 is LNHNV and CDR2 YYDKDF (reference sequence). With 1 base removed from V and 2 bases from J, the gap between germline ends came to 5 bases. This chain's CDR3 is CATSRGGNYGYTF. The CDR3 region has the DNA TGTGCCACCAGCAGAGGGGGCAACTATGGCTACACCTTC. The full variable domain, with the rest looked up from reference TRBV15 and TRBJ1-2, is DAMVIQNPRYQVTQFGKPVTLSCSQTLNHNVMYWYQQKSSQAPKLLFHYYDKDFNNEADTPDNFQSRRPNTSFCFLDIRSPGLGDTAMYLCATSRGGNYGYTFGSGTRLTVV.

This chain joins TRBV19 and TRBJ2-2, with TRBD2 matching 14 bases. J lost 4 bases, V lost 5 bases, and 24 bases had no gene match. The length of the CDR3 is 23 residues. Per germline, CDR1 LNHDA and CDR2 SQIVND (reference sequence). CDR3 amino acids: CASSLTRRLAGGPGSRSTGELFF. The CDR3 coding sequence is TGTGCCAGTAGTCTTACCCGTCGACTAGCGGGAGGGCCTGGGTCACGTAGCACCGGGGAGCTGTTTTTT.

This chain joins TRBV19 and TRBJ2-7; no firm D call. V was cut by 2 bases and J by 4 bases, with 15 bases left in between. In germline, CDR1 is LNHDA, CDR2 SQIVND (reference sequence). The CDR3 is made up of 15 amino acids. The CDR3 bases are TGTGCCAGTAGTATAAAGGCTAGTGGCGTATACGAGCAGTACTTC. Its translation is CASSIKASGVYEQYF.

The V gene is TRBV7-6, the J gene TRBJ2-1; TRBD1 agrees at 12 bases. CDR1 and CDR2 (germline): SGHVS, FNYEAQ. The CDR3 covers 18 residues. V lost 3 bases and J lost 0; bases outside the gene matches: 6. The CDR3 loop reads CASSFGTGGASSYNEQFF. CDR3 DNA sequence: TGTGCCAGCAGCTTCGGGACAGGGGGCGCCAGCTCCTACAATGAGCAGTTCTTC.

CDR3 sequence (DNA): TGTGCCAGCAGTTCCGACAGGGTCAGAGGGACCCAGTACTTC. Translating gives CASSSDRVRGTQYF. The chain carries TRBV6-1 and TRBJ2-5; 7 bases map to TRBD1. The V gene's germline CDR1 is MNHNS and CDR2 SASEGT. J lost 7 bases, V lost 5 bases, and 10 bases had no gene match. This CDR3 spans 14 amino acids.

In its sample, this clone was seen many times. The CDR3 loop is CATRTGGLGETQYF. CDR3 DNA: TGTGCCACTAGGACAGGGGGTTTAGGAGAGACCCAGTACTTC. The chain has TRBV6-5 and TRBJ2-5, with 10 nucleotides matching TRBD1. With V trimmed by 10 bases and J by 4 bases, 9 bases remained unmatched. Germline V gives CDR1 MNHEY, CDR2 SVGAGI. This CDR3 region has 14 residues.

The J gene is TRBJ1-3, the V gene TRBV9; D perhaps matches TRBD1 (6 bases). The CDR3 sequence is 14 residues long. Germline V gives CDR1 SGDLS, CDR2 YYNGEE. V was cut by 1 base and J by 3 bases, with 8 bases left in between. CDR3 in amino acids: CASSVQTGGNTIYF. In nucleotides, the CDR3 is TGTGCCAGCAGCGTACAGACAGGTGGAAACACCATATATTTT. Combining the CDR3 with reference TRBV9 and TRBJ1-3 gives the whole variable domain DSGVTQTPKHLITATGQRVTLRCSPRSGDLSVYWYQQSLDQGLQFLIQYYNGEERAKGNILERFSAQQFPDLHSELNLSSLELGDSALYFCASSVQTGGNTIYFGEGSWLTVV.

The gene calls are TRBV5-4 and TRBJ1-2; 9 bases are a match to TRBD1. V lost 4 bases, J lost 4 bases, and 5 bases stayed unmatched. In germline, CDR1 is SGHNT, CDR2 YYREEE (reference sequence). The CDR3 consists of 14 residues. The DNA of the CDR3 is TGTGCCAGCAGCATCGTGGGACAGGGCTATGGCTACACCTTC. The encoded protein is CASSIVGQGYGYTF.

The gene calls are TRBV28 and TRBJ2-7; 11 nucleotides align to TRBD1. The ends lost 8 bases at V and 5 bases at J; junction bases unmatched: 8. CDR1 is MDHEN and CDR2 is SYDVKM in the germline V gene. CDR3 length: 14 amino acids. The CDR3 sequence: CASGPGQGVHEQYF. CDR3 bases: TGTGCCAGCGGCCCGGGACAGGGGGTCCACGAGCAGTACTTC.

This sequence joins TRBV2 and TRBJ1-3; perhaps TRBD1 as D (6 bases). Looked up from germline, CDR1 is SNHLY and CDR2 is FYNNEI. This CDR3 has 15 residues. Trimming pared 6 bases from V and 0 bases from J, leaving 12 bases between. The CDR3 DNA sequence: TGTGCCAGCAGGGGCGACAGGTACTCTGGAAACACCATATATTTT. This codes for CASRGDRYSGNTIYF.

This clone was counted a single time. The chain is built from TRBV7-9 and TRBJ1-1, with D maybe TRBD1 (5 bases). CDR1 and CDR2 (germline): SEHNR, FQNEAQ (reference sequence). Trimming pared 1 base from V and 0 bases from J, leaving 12 bases between. This CDR3 is built from 16 residues. CDR3 loop: CASSLVAGIMNTEAFF. As DNA, the CDR3 is TGTGCCAGCAGCTTAGTCGCAGGGATCATGAACACTGAAGCTTTCTTT.

This chain uses TRBV5-1 with TRBJ2-3, with 9 bases that match TRBD1. V shed 4 bases and J 3 bases; nucleotides not matched to a gene: 6. The CDR3 contains 15 residues. Germline V gene sequence: CDR1 SGHRS, CDR2 YFSETQ. CDR3 coding DNA: TGCGCCAGCAGCCTACAGGGGGCGGTTACAGATACGCAGTATTTT. Translated: CASSLQGAVTDTQYF.

The chain uses TRBV7-2 and TRBJ2-3; D may be TRBD1 (5 bases). This CDR3 has 15 amino acids. Trimming pared 1 base from V and 5 bases from J, leaving 13 bases between. CDR1 and CDR2 (germline): SGHTA, FQGNSA. The CDR3 loop reads CASSLGLGAQDTQYF. Written as DNA, the CDR3 is TGTGCCAGCAGCTTAGGATTAGGGGCCCAAGATACGCAGTATTTT.

CDR3 nucleotide sequence: TGTGCCTGGAGTGCCGGGACAGATAATCAGCCCCAGCATTTT. Translated: CAWSAGTDNQPQHF. This sequence joins TRBV30 and TRBJ1-5, with TRBD1 identical over 7 bases. CDR3 length: 14 residues. Germline values: CDR1 GTSNPN, CDR2 SVGIG (reference sequence). V lost 1 base, J lost 4 bases, and 4 bases stayed unmatched.

This chain joins TRBV28 and TRBJ2-7; D perhaps matches TRBD1 (6 bases). V lost 4 bases and J 2 bases, leaving 27 bases between the germline ends. This CDR3 comprises 19 residues. Germline V lookup: CDR1 MDHEN, CDR2 SYDVKM. The CDR3 is CASSSFGNLGGPKTYEQYF. For the CDR3, the DNA is TGTGCCAGCAGTTCCTTCGGTAATTTAGGGGGTCCGAAAACCTACGAGCAGTACTTC.

V gene TRBV1 combines with J gene TRBJ2-5; the D segment call TRBD1 is taken from the table without a DNA check. TRBV1 has pseudogene status. The CDR3 is made up of 16 amino acids. The CDR3 is CTSSQQLQMTYSTQYF. The CDR3 DNA sequence: TGCACCAGCAGCCAACAGCTCCAAATGACATACTCGACCCAGTACTTC.

The chain is built from TRBV19 and TRBJ2-6; a possible D gene is TRBD2 (5 bases). Germline V gene lookup returns CDR1 LNHDA and CDR2 SQIVND (reference sequence). This CDR3 is built from 15 residues. V gave up 3 bases and J gave up 2 bases, with 8 bases separating them. CDR3 sequence reads: CASSIGDTGANVLTF. The CDR3 region has the DNA TGTGCCAGTAGTATCGGGGATACTGGGGCCAACGTCCTGACTTTC.

V and J are TRBV4-1 and TRBJ2-5; perhaps TRBD1 as D (6 bases). The CDR3 covers 16 residues. Germline V lookup: CDR1 MGHRA, CDR2 YSYEKL. Trimming took off 4 bases at V and 11 bases at J, with 26 bases between the two ends. CDR3 loop: CASSPTPTGTIQEQYF. The CDR3 DNA reads as TGCGCCAGCAGCCCAACCCCGACCGGGACAATACAAGAGCAGTACTTC.

This clone was seen just once. The chain joins TRBV6-5 to TRBJ1-1; weak D call: TRBD1 (5 bases). CDR3 length: 13 amino acids. Trimming removed 2 bases from V and 7 bases from J, with 11 bases in between. Germline V gene lookup returns CDR1 MNHEY and CDR2 SVGAGI. The CDR3 protein is CASSYTGEYEAFF. CDR3 nucleotide sequence: TGTGCCAGCAGTTACACGGGGGAGTATGAAGCTTTCTTT.

The chain recombines TRBV28 with TRBJ1-4; D is undetermined. Germline V gene data show CDR1 as MDHEN and CDR2 as SYDVKM. The CDR3 consists of 13 residues. The ends were cut back, 3 bases at V and 12 bases at J, with 14 bases in the middle. The CDR3 nucleotides read TGTGCCAGCAGTTTGTACAAACCCGAGGAACTGTTTTTT. The encoded protein is CASSLYKPEELFF.

This chain joins TRBV5-5 and TRBJ2-1, with 8 bases fitting TRBD1. CDR1 and CDR2 from the germline V gene are SGHKS and YYEKEE (reference sequence). V lost 4 bases to trimming and J lost 6 bases; unmatched junction nucleotides: 9. The CDR3 contains 15 residues. For the CDR3, the DNA is TGTGCCAGCAGCCGCCAGACAGGGGCCGGCAATGAGCAGTTCTTC. Protein: CASSRQTGAGNEQFF.

As DNA, the CDR3 is TGCAGCGTTGGGACAGGGAAATCCGGGGAGCTGTTTTTT. It encodes CSVGTGKSGELFF. The J gene is TRBJ2-2, the V gene TRBV29-1, with 8 bases fitting TRBD1. J gave up 6 bases and V 4 bases, and 4 bases lay outside the gene matches. The germline gives CDR1 SQVTM, CDR2 ANQGSEA. The CDR3 totals 13 residues.

This clone was observed a few times. The chain employs TRBV29-1 and TRBJ2-6, with D possibly matching TRBD2 (5 bases). The CDR3 contains 15 residues. V was cut by 4 bases and J by 0 bases, with 10 bases left in between. In germline, CDR1 is SQVTM, CDR2 ANQGSEA. The CDR3 spells CSVAHGSSGANVLTF. CDR3 DNA: TGCAGCGTTGCCCATGGGAGCTCTGGGGCCAACGTCCTGACTTTC.

This clone was seen a single time. This rearrangement joins TRBV6-6 to TRBJ2-7; TRBD1 is a possible D gene (5 bases). V was trimmed by 11 bases and J by 4 bases, leaving 12 bases between them. The V gene's germline CDR1 is MNHNY and CDR2 SVGAGI (reference sequence). The CDR3 runs to 11 residues. CDR3 nucleotides: TGTGCCTCCGAGACAGATTACGAGCAGTACTTC. Translated: CASETDYEQYF.

The chain employs TRBV5-1 and TRBJ2-2; 7 positions match TRBD1. This CDR3 comprises 15 residues. J lost 3 bases, V lost 2 bases, and 4 bases had no gene match. CDR1 is SGHRS and CDR2 is YFSETQ in the germline V gene. The CDR3 DNA sequence: TGCGCCAGCAGCTTCGGGGACAGCGACACCGGGGAGCTGTTTTTT. Its protein is CASSFGDSDTGELFF.